The 4 T cell receptor beta chains given below trace back to one sample, sequenced in a study of control samples from healthy donors and cancer patients. Assay: immunoSEQ multiplex PCR; the TCRdb copy retains only in-frame clones and omits some. This table holds 150,000 to 200,000 clones, 90% found once. Specimen: blood. Receptor source: a woman between 45 and 60 years old in good health.

CDR3 bases: TGTGCCAGCAGTTTGCAGGGAAGAAACACCATATATTTT. It codes for CASSLQGRNTIYF. The gene calls are TRBV28 and TRBJ1-3, with a weak D call TRBD1 (5 bases). This CDR3 has 13 amino acids. V was trimmed by 3 bases and J by 5 bases, leaving 8 bases between them. Germline loops: CDR1 MDHEN, CDR2 SYDVKM.

The gene calls are TRBV5-1 and TRBJ2-2, with 10 positions matching TRBD1. Germline CDR1 SGHRS, CDR2 YFSETQ. The CDR3 has 14 amino acids. Unmatched junction bases numbered 0, after V lost 7 bases and J lost 0 bases. The CDR3 sequence is CASGQGANTGELFF. CDR3 sequence (DNA): TGCGCCAGCGGACAGGGGGCGAACACCGGGGAGCTGTTTTTT.

The chain joins TRBV6-5 to TRBJ1-5; no reliable D call. The CDR3 covers 12 residues. V was cut by 2 bases and J by 7 bases, with 6 bases left in between. Germline CDR1 MNHEY, CDR2 SVGAGI. The CDR3 reads CASSYNGQPQHF. The CDR3 coding sequence is TGTGCCAGCAGTTACAACGGCCAGCCCCAGCATTTT.

The chain joins TRBV11-3 to TRBJ2-3, with a tentative D call TRBD1 (5 bases). Germline V lookup: CDR1 SGHNT, CDR2 YENEEA. The CDR3 sequence is 13 residues long. Deletions cut 5 bases from V and 6 bases from J, with 12 bases between. In DNA, the CDR3 is TGTGCCAGCAGCCAGGGTCGGGCGGATACGCAGTATTTT. It yields the protein CASSQGRADTQYF.